This T cell receptor beta chain was captured by sequencing in a study of blood T cell repertoires in COVID-19. Profiled with immunoSEQ multiplex PCR; TCRdb holds only in-frame clones, not every one. The data show approximately 170,000 clones, 85% to 90% seen once. With 3 bases removed from V and 3 bases from J, the gap between germline ends came to 15 bases. Germline-derived CDR1 and CDR2 are DFQATT and SNEGSKA (reference sequence). The CDR3 has 14 residues. The chain carries TRBV20-1 and TRBJ2-7; no reliable D call. The TCR originated in a man aged 45-60 years who had recovered from COVID-19. The sequenced sample consisted of peripheral blood. CDR3 bases: TGCAGTGCTAGTGCGCCAGGTTCCTTCTACGAGCAGTACTTC. This gives the protein CSASAPGSFYEQYF.